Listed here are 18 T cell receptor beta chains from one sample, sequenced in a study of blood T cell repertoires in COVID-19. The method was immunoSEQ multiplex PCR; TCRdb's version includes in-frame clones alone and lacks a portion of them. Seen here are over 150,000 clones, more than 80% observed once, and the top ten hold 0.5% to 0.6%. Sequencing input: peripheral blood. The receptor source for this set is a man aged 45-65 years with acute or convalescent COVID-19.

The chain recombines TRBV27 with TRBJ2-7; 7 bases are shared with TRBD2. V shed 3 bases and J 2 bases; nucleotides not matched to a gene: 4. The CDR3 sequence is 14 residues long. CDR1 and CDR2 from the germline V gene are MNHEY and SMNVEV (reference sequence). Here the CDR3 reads CASSFGGRTYEQYF. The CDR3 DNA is TGTGCCAGCAGTTTTGGCGGGAGAACCTACGAGCAGTACTTC.

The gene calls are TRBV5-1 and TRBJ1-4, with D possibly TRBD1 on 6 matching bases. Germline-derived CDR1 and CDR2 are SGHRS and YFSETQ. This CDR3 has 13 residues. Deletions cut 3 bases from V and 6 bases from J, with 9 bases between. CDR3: CASSSWTDEKLFF. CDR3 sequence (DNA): TGCGCCAGCAGCTCTTGGACAGATGAAAAACTGTTTTTT. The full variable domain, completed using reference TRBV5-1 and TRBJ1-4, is KAGVTQTPRYLIKTRGQQVTLSCSPISGHRSVSWYQQTPGQGLQFLFEYFSETQRNKGNFPGRFSGRQFSNSRSEMNVSTLELGDSALYLCASSSWTDEKLFFGSGTQLSVL.

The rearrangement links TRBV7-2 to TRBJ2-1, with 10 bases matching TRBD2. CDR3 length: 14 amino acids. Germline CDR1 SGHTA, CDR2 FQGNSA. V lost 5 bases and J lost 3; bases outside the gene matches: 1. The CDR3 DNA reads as TGTGCCAGCAGCCGGACTAGCGGCTACAATGAGCAGTTCTTC. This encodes CASSRTSGYNEQFF.

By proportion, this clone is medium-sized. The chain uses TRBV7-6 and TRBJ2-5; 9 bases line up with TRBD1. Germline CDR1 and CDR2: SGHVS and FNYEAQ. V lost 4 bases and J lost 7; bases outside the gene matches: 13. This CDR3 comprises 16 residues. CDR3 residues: CASSSPGTGLLVTQYF. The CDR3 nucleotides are TGTGCCAGCAGCTCCCCCGGGACAGGGTTATTAGTGACCCAGTACTTC.

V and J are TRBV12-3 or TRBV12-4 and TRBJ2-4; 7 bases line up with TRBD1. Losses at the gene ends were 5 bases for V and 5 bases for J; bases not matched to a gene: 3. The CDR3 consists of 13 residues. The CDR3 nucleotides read TGTGCCAGCAGTCACGGACAGGAAAACATTCAGTACTTC. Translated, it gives CASSHGQENIQYF.

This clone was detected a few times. The CDR3 spells CASSFLNTGELFF. CDR3 coding DNA: TGTGCCAGCAGTTTTCTGAACACCGGGGAGCTGTTTTTT. The chain is built from TRBV28 and TRBJ2-2; D gene uncertain. Looked up from germline, CDR1 is MDHEN and CDR2 is SYDVKM. The length of the CDR3 is 13 residues. The V end was cut by 3 bases, the J end by 1 base, with 3 bases between.

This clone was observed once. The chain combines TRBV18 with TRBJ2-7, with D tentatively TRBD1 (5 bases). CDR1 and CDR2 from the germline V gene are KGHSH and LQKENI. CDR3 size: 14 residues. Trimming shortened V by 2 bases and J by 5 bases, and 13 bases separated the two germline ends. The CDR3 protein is CASSPWQGSHEQYF. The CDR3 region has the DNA TGTGCCAGCTCACCATGGCAGGGTAGCCACGAGCAGTACTTC.

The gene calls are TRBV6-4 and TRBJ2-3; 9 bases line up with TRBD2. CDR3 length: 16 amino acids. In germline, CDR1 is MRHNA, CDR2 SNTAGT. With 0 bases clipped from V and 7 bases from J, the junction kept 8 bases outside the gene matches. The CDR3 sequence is CASSDSGTSPTYTQYF. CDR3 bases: TGTGCCAGCAGTGACTCGGGGACTAGCCCCACTTATACGCAGTATTTT.

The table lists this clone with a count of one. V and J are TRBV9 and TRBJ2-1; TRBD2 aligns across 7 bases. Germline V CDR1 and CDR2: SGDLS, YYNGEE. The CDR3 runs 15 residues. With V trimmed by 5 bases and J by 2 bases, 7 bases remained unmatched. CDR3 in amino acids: CASSTRGMAYNEQFF. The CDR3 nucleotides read TGTGCCAGCAGTACGCGGGGGATGGCCTACAATGAGCAGTTCTTC.

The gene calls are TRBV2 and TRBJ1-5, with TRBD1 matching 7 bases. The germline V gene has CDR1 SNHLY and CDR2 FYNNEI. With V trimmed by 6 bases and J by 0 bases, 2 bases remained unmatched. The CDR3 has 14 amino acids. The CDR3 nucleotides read TGTGCCAGCAGCGGGGACAGTAGCAATCAGCCCCAGCATTTT. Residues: CASSGDSSNQPQHF.

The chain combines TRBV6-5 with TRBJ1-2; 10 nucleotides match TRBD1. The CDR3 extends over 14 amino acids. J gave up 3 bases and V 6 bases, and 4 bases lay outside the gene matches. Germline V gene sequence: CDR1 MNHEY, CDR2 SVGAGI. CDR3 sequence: CASSAGQGYYGYTF. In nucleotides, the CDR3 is TGTGCCAGCAGCGCGGGACAGGGGTACTATGGCTACACCTTC.

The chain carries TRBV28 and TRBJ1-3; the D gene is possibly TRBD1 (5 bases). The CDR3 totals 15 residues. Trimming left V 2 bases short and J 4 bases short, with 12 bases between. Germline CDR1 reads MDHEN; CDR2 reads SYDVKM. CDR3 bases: TGTGCCAGCAGTTTAGGGGCTTACGGGGGAAACACCATATATTTT. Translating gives CASSLGAYGGNTIYF.

CDR3 protein: CASSLGRDYEQYF. In nucleotides, the CDR3 is TGTGCCAGCAGCTTAGGCAGGGACTACGAGCAGTACTTC. The chain links TRBV11-3 to TRBJ2-7; TRBD1 might be the D (5 bases). Trimming removed 1 base from V and 3 bases from J, with 7 bases in between. The CDR3 has 13 amino acids. CDR1 and CDR2 from the germline V gene are SGHNT and YENEEA.

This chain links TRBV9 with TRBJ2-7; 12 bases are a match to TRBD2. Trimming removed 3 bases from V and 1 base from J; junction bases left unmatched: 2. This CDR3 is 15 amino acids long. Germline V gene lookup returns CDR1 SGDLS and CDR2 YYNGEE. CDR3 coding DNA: TGTGCCAGCAGCGGCGGGACTAGCGGGTCCTACGAGCAGTACTTC. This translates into CASSGGTSGSYEQYF.

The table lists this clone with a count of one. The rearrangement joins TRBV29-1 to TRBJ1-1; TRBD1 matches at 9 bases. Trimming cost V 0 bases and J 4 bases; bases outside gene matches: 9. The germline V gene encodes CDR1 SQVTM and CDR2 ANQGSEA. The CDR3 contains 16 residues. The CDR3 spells CSVEDLGQGGGTEAFF. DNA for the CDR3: TGCAGCGTTGAAGACCTGGGACAGGGCGGTGGCACTGAAGCTTTCTTT.

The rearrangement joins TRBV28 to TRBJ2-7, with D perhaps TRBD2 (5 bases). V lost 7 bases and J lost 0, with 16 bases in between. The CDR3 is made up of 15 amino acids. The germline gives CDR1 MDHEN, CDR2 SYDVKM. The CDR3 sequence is CASTSRTLSSYEQYF. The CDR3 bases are TGTGCCAGCACCTCCCGGACTCTCAGCTCCTACGAGCAGTACTTC.

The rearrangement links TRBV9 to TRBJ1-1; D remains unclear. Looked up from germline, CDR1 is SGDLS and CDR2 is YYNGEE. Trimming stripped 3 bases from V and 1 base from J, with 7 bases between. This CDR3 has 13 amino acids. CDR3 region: CASSAGKNTEAFF. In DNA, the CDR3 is TGTGCCAGCAGCGCGGGTAAGAACACTGAAGCTTTCTTT. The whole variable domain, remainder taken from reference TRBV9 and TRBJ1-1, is DSGVTQTPKHLITATGQRVTLRCSPRSGDLSVYWYQQSLDQGLQFLIQYYNGEERAKGNILERFSAQQFPDLHSELNLSSLELGDSALYFCASSAGKNTEAFFGQGTRLTVV.

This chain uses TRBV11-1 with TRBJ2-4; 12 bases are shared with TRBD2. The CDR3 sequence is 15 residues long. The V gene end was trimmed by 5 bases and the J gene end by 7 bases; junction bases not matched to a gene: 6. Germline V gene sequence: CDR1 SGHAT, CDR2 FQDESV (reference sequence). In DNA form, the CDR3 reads TGTGCCAGCAGCCTCGGACTAGCGGGGCAGAACATTCAGTACTTC. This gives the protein CASSLGLAGQNIQYF.